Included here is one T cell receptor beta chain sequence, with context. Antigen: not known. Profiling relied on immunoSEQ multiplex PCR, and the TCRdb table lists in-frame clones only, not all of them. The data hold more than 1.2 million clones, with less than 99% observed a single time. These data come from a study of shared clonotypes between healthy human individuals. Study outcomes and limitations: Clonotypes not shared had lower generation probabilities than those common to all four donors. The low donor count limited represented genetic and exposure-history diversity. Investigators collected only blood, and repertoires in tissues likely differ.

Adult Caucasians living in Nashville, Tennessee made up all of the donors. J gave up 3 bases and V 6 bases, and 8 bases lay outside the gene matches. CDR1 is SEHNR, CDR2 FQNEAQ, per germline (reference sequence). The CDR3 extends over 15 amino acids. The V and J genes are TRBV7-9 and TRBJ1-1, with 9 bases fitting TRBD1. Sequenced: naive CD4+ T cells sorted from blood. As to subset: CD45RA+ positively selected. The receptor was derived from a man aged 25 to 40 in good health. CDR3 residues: CASSNPGQGDTEAFF. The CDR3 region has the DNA TGTGCCAGCAGTAACCCGGGACAGGGAGACACTGAAGCTTTCTTT.